This T cell receptor beta chain was identified during a study of T cells in Graves' hyperthyroidism and ophthalmopathy. A few counts support this clonotype. The investigators amplified TCR beta CDR3 regions from RNA transcripts. HTBI primers drove first-round RT-PCR of the TCR CDR3. TCRdb independently ran MiXCR on the multiplex PCR reads; one entry per CDR3 protein. The table has around 440,000 distinct CDR3 sequences, around 14% seen once; the top ten hold roughly 15%. This CDR3 is 17 amino acids long. Looked up from germline, CDR1 is SGHAT and CDR2 is FQNNGV. V gave up 5 bases and J gave up 4 bases, with 23 bases separating them.

This chain connects TRBV11-2 to TRBJ1-2; TRBD1 might be the D (5 bases). This receptor was obtained from a woman in her late teens or twenties with Graves' hyperthyroidism. The sequenced sample consisted of blood. The CDR3 sequence: CASSPNPSSGGSYGYTF. CDR3 DNA sequence: TGTGCCAGCAGCCCAAATCCCTCAAGCGGGGGAAGCTATGGCTACACCTTC.